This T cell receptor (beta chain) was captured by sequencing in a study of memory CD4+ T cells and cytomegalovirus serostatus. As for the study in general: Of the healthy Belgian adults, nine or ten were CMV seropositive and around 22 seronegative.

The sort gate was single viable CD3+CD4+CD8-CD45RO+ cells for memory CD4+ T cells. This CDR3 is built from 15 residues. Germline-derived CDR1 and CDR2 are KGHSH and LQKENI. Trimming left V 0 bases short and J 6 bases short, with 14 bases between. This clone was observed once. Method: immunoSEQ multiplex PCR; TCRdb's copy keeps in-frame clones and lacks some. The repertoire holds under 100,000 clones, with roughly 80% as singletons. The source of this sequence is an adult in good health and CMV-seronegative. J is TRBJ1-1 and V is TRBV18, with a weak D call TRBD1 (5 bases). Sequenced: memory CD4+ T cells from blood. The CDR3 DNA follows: TGTGCCAGCTCACCACCGACAGCCGAGGGCGCTGAAGCTTTCTTT. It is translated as CASSPPTAEGAEAFF.